The clone carrying this TCR beta chain was counted a few times. This CDR3 contains 15 residues. V trimming: 4 bases; J trimming: 0 bases; junction bases outside the gene matches: 3. The germline gives CDR1 LNHDA, CDR2 SQIVND (reference sequence). This sample is drawn from a study of regulatory T cells in long-lasting Graves disease. Stated time point: newly diagnosed GD, antithyroid drugs for less than 3 months. PBMC RNA was the source of the TCR library. Assembly of TCR beta libraries relied on iRepertoire HTBI primers together with Arm-PCR of CDR3 regions. TCRdb reanalysed the multiplex PCR reads using MiXCR and keeps one entry per CDR3 protein. The profile shows 530,000 or so distinct CDR3 sequences, about 13% of them singletons. Separately, the same data were catalogued under a study of T cells in Graves' hyperthyroidism and ophthalmopathy.

The sample was peripheral blood mononuclear cells (PBMCs), taken at new diagnosis, from a patient treated with antithyroid drugs. The chain recombines TRBV19 with TRBJ2-1; the match to TRBD2 covers 7 bases. The sequence was obtained from a man aged 30 to 45 with Graves disease. The CDR3 is CASSRAGTSYNEQFF. The CDR3 DNA is TGTGCCAGTAGTAGAGCGGGAACCTCCTACAATGAGCAGTTCTTC.